The T cell receptor beta chain under discussion was sequenced for a study of blood T cell repertoires in COVID-19. At the level of the study: Acute and convalescent COVID-19 specimens originated in the United States, Italy and Spain. PBMCs, B-cell-depleted T cells, or T cells provided the cDNA or gDNA that made up the material.

As handled by the study authors: The assay estimated nucleated cells by amplifying reference gene primers. Repertoires were generated with immunoSEQ multiplex PCR, while TCRdb's copy carries only in-frame clones and drops some. That table furnishes V, J and clone size, whereas the DNA furnished D and trimming. This table has about 120,000 clones, about 89% appearing once. The source is a human donor with acute or convalescent COVID-19. The donor label of this sample is uncertain. The sample was peripheral blood.

The CDR3 coding sequence is TGCGCCAGCAGAGGGACAGGGGGCAACACTGAAGCTTTCTTT. Amino acids: CASRGTGGNTEAFF. This chain links TRBV5-1 with TRBJ1-1; TRBD1 matches at 12 bases. The trim removed 5 bases at V and 2 bases at J, leaving 1 base unmatched. The CDR3 runs to 14 residues. Germline V gene data show CDR1 as SGHRS and CDR2 as YFSETQ.